Listed below are T cell receptor beta chains from one sample, sequenced in a study of identical twins. TCRdb reanalysed the 5' RACE reads using MiXCR and keeps one entry per CDR3 protein. This sample yields 200,000 to 250,000 distinct CDR3 sequences, of which about an eighth are seen a single time; 4% to 5% belongs to the top ten. The data also belong to a second study, concerning yellow fever vaccine responses in identical twins.

Sequencing was done on a sample of memory (CD45RO+) T cells sorted from blood. The receptors originated from a woman between 18 and 30 years old in good health. Each CDR3 is given with its conserved first and last residue. The D gene is left open where the match is weak. Clone size, where shown, is once, few, many, or a class for clones that have expanded.

few	TRBV12-3/TRBV12-4	TRBJ1-3	NA	TGTGCCAGCACCACAGGCATCTCTGGAAACACCATATATTTT	CASTTGISGNTIYF
few	TRBV9	TRBJ1-1	NA	TGTGCCAGCAGCGTAGAGGGGAGGGCTGAAGCTTTCTTT	CASSVEGRAEAFF
many	TRBV12-3/TRBV12-4	TRBJ2-1	NA	TGTGCCAGCAGCCCCCCCGGGGGGCCCTACAATGAGCAGTTCTTC	CASSPPGGPYNEQFF
NA	TRBV5-6	TRBJ2-3	NA	TGTGCCAGCAGCTTTATCACGGGAAGCACAGATACGCAGTATTTT	CASSFITGSTDTQYF
few	TRBV18	TRBJ1-1	NA	TGTGCCAGCTCACCAAACACTCTGGGCAAGGGGACTACAATGAACACTGAAGCTTTCTTT	CASSPNTLGKGTTMNTEAFF
few	TRBV4-3	TRBJ2-7	TRBD2	TGCGCCAGCAGCCGGGTCGGACTAGCGGGAGTAGCCGAGCAGTACTTC	CASSRVGLAGVAEQYF
few	TRBV24-1	TRBJ1-1	NA	TGTGCCACCAGAAGGTCAGATATGAACACTGAAGCTTTCTTT	CATRRSDMNTEAFF
once	TRBV6-1	TRBJ2-5	NA	TGTGCCAGCAGTACCGGTGGGCTCTCGGAGACCCAGTACTTC	CASSTGGLSETQYF
many	TRBV4-2	TRBJ2-1	NA	TGTGCCAGCAGCCAAGAGCCTTCGGGGAATGAGCAGTTCTTC	CASSQEPSGNEQFF
few	TRBV7-8	TRBJ2-1	TRBD1	TGTGCCAGCAGCCAGACAGGGCCACGCTACAATGAGCAGTTCTTC	CASSQTGPRYNEQFF
few	TRBV7-2	TRBJ2-5	NA	TGTGCCAGCAGCTCCTTACCCCAGCGGCAAGAGACCCAGTACTTC	CASSSLPQRQETQYF
many	TRBV10-3	TRBJ2-4	NA	TGTGCCATCACCGAGGGGCCAGGGCCAAACATTCAGTACTTC	CAITEGPGPNIQYF
NA	TRBV5-1	TRBJ2-5	NA	TGCGCCAGCAGCACCCGAGGCCGGGGGACTCAAGAGACCCAGTACTTC	CASSTRGRGTQETQYF
few	TRBV10-2	TRBJ2-1	NA	TGCGCCAGCAGGATGAGTCAGGGAAATGAGCAGTTCTTC	CASRMSQGNEQFF
few	TRBV6-1	TRBJ1-2	NA	TGTGCCAGCACCGGAACCTCGGGGGGGAGCGCATATGGCTACACCTTC	CASTGTSGGSAYGYTF
few	TRBV29-1	TRBJ2-7	NA	TGCAGCGCCCGACGCCAGGAGGGGGGTTACGAGCAGTACTTC	CSARRQEGGYEQYF
few	TRBV7-9	TRBJ2-7	TRBD2	TGTGCCAGCAGCTTAGATTCTAGCGGCGGGTCCGAGCAGTACTTC	CASSLDSSGGSEQYF
few	TRBV11-2	TRBJ2-2	NA	TGTGCCAGCAGCTTTACGTCGGGGCTGAACACCGGGGAGCTGTTTTTT	CASSFTSGLNTGELFF
few	TRBV28	TRBJ2-2	NA	TGTGCCAGCTCGGGGCCACCGAACACCGGGGAGCTGTTTTTT	CASSGPPNTGELFF
NA	TRBV9	TRBJ1-2	TRBD1	TGTGCCAGCAGCGGTTGGACAGGGGAGGGCGGCTACACCTTC	CASSGWTGEGGYTF
many	TRBV5-1	TRBJ2-3	TRBD2	TGCGCCAGCAGCCTACGGGGACTAGGGAATACAGATACGCAGTATTTT	CASSLRGLGNTDTQYF
many	TRBV5-1	TRBJ1-1	NA	TGCGCCAGCAGCTTGGTCACCAGCGTAAACACTGAAGCTTTCTTT	CASSLVTSVNTEAFF
NA	TRBV5-1	TRBJ2-7	NA	TGCGCCAGCAGCCCATCCCTAAGCTCCTACGAGCAGTACTTC	CASSPSLSSYEQYF
few	TRBV5-1	TRBJ2-1	NA	TGCGCCAGCAGCTACGGGACCGCGCAGGGGAATGAGCAGTTCTTC	CASSYGTAQGNEQFF
medium-sized	TRBV3-1	TRBJ1-5	TRBD1	TGTGCCAGCAGCACAGGGGAGAGGCAGCCCCAGCATTTT	CASSTGERQPQHF
few	TRBV10-3	TRBJ2-5	NA	TGTGCCATCAGTGAAGGCACTGAAGAGACCCAGTACTTC	CAISEGTEETQYF